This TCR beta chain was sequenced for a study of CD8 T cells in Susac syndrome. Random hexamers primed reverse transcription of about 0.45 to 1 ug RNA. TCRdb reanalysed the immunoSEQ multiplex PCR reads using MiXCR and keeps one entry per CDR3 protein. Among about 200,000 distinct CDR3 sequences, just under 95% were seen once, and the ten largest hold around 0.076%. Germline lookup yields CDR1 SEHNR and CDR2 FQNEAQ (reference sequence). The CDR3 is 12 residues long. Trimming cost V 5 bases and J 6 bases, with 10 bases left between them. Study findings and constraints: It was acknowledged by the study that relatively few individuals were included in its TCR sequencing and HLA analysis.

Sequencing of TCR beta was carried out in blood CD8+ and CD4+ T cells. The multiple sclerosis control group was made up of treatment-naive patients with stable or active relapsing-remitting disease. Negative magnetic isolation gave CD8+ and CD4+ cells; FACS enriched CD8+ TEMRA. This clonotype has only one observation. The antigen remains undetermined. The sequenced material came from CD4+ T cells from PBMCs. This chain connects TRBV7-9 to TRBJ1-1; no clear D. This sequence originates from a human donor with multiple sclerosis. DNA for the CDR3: TGTGCCAGCAGCCCCTCGAGATCTGAAGCTTTCTTT. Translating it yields CASSPSRSEAFF.